This T cell receptor beta chain was sequenced for a study of CD8 T cells in ankylosing spondylitis. Trimming left V 1 base short and J 4 bases short, with 18 bases between. Germline CDR1 and CDR2: KGHDR and SFDVKD. CDR3 length: 17 residues. TCRdb itself ran the 5' RACE reads through MiXCR, one entry per CDR3 protein. The sample has more than 150,000 distinct CDR3 sequences; approximately 18% are singletons. This clonotype originated in a male donor between 5 and 35 years old with ankylosing spondylitis or in good health (not recorded which). The specimen sequenced was blood, either unsorted or a sorted T cell fraction (not recorded which). V gene TRBV24-1 combines with J gene TRBJ2-5, with D maybe TRBD1 (7 bases). CDR3 sequence: CATSDFSTGTAGETQYF. The CDR3 DNA reads TGTGCCACCAGTGATTTCTCCACCGGGACAGCGGGAGAGACCCAGTACTTC.